Described below is a single T cell receptor (beta chain) sequence and its context. TCRdb recomputed calls from the RT-PCR reads with MiXCR, one row per CDR3 protein. Of approximately 720,000 distinct CDR3 sequences in the sample, more than 13% are singletons; the top ten hold roughly 3.6%. The CDR3 spans 15 residues. Deletions cut 2 bases from V and 3 bases from J, with 10 bases between. Germline loops: CDR1 MGHDK, CDR2 SYGVNS. V usage is TRBV25-1 and J usage is TRBJ2-2, with D tentatively TRBD1 (5 bases). Sequencing was performed on memory CD4+ T cells from blood. This clonotype originated in a female donor in good health, serving as a healthy control. CDR3 in amino acids: CASSEAKGDTGELFF. The CDR3 DNA is TGTGCCAGCAGTGAAGCGAAAGGGGACACCGGGGAGCTGTTTTTT.